This T cell receptor beta chain was identified during a study of blood T cell repertoires in COVID-19. Study-level background: From T cells, B-cell-depleted T cells, or PBMCs came the material, which was cDNA or gDNA.

Authors' methods: From reference gene primer amplification, estimates of nucleated cell counts were derived. The protocol was immunoSEQ multiplex PCR, while the TCRdb copy is restricted to in-frame clones and leaves out a portion. V and J calls and clone size come straight from that table; D and trimming were deduced from the DNA. The repertoire holds 150,000 to 200,000 clones, approximately 95% seen once, with around 2% in the top ten. V lost 3 bases and J 5 bases, leaving 10 bases between the germline ends. The CDR3 covers 13 residues. V usage is TRBV12-3 or TRBV12-4 and J usage is TRBJ1-2, with D tentatively TRBD1 (6 bases). The sample comprised peripheral blood. This TCR was sampled from a woman in her sixties or seventies with COVID-19, enrolled during active disease. CDR3 sequence (DNA): TGTGCCAGCAGTTTCGGGACACTTTATGGCTACACCTTC. Amino acids: CASSFGTLYGYTF.